The 25 T cell receptor beta chains reported below all come from one sample, sequenced in a study of blood T cell repertoires in COVID-19 (dated by TCRdb to the early 2020s). To prepare the library, the immunoSEQ multiplex PCR assay was applied. TCRdb re-hosts the immuneACCESS table, in-frame sequences only. Its copies lack some clones; in the studies checked, an unresolved V gene accounts for under half of them, and the cause for the rest is not known. Counted in this sample were approximately 220,000 clones; approximately 90% of them appeared once. The ten most abundant clones make up 1.2% of the sample. Sample: PBMCs or T cells enriched from blood (not recorded which). Receptors originate from a man younger than 45 who had recovered from COVID-19.

The rearrangement joins TRBV19 to TRBJ1-2; possible D gene TRBD1, 5 bases. Germline V gene data show CDR1 as LNHDA and CDR2 as SQIVND (reference sequence). The length of the CDR3 is 13 residues. V lost 4 bases and J 0 bases, leaving 6 bases between the germline ends. The DNA for the CDR3 is TGTGCCAGTAGTAAGACAGCTAACTATGGCTACACCTTC. Translation: CASSKTANYGYTF. Full variable domain (remainder filled in from reference TRBV19 and TRBJ1-2): DGGITQSPKYLFRKEGQNVTLSCEQNLNHDAMYWYRQDPGQGLRLIYYSQIVNDFQKGDIAEGYSVSREKKESFPLTVTSAQKNPTAFYLCASSKTANYGYTFGSGTRLTVV.

The J gene is TRBJ1-2, the V gene TRBV5-3; TRBD1 aligns across 8 bases. TRBV5-3 is flagged as an ORF with uncertain function. The CDR3 has 14 amino acids. Trimming at V came to 4 bases and at J to 4 bases, leaving 6 bases not matched to a gene. CDR3 amino acids: CARSDRGKCYGYTF. Here the CDR3 DNA reads TGTGCCAGAAGCGACAGGGGTAAATGCTATGGCTACACCTTC.

V is TRBV18 and J is TRBJ1-4, with 8 nucleotides matching TRBD1. The germline gives CDR1 KGHSH, CDR2 LQKENI. The CDR3 spans 15 residues. The junction had 1 base not matched to a gene; V was cut back by 4 bases and J by 0 bases. CDR3: CASSQQGATNEKLFF. The CDR3 nucleotides read TGTGCCAGCTCACAACAGGGGGCAACTAATGAAAAACTGTTTTTT.

The chain links TRBV5-1 to TRBJ2-4; D may be TRBD1 (5 bases). The CDR3 loop spans 15 amino acids. The germline V gene has CDR1 SGHRS and CDR2 YFSETQ. Trimming pared 4 bases from V and 0 bases from J, leaving 11 bases between. CDR3 in DNA: TGCGCCAGCAGCCCGACAGTACTAGCCAAAAACATTCAGTACTTC. Amino acid sequence: CASSPTVLAKNIQYF.

The rearrangement joins TRBV11-2 to TRBJ1-2; D unclear. The CDR3 totals 14 residues. The V end was cut by 5 bases, the J end by 4 bases, with 14 bases between. From germline, CDR1 is SGHAT and CDR2 FQNNGV. The CDR3 loop is CASSEDTISYGYTF. The CDR3 coding sequence is TGTGCCAGCAGCGAAGACACGATCAGCTATGGCTACACCTTC. The full variable domain, with the rest looked up from reference TRBV11-2 and TRBJ1-2, is EAGVAQSPRYKIIEKRQSVAFWCNPISGHATLYWYQQILGQGPKLLIQFQNNGVVDDSQLPKDRFSAERLKGVDSTLKIQPAKLEDSAVYLCASSEDTISYGYTFGSGTRLTVV.

This chain links TRBV7-2 with TRBJ1-5; D is unclear. The V gene's germline CDR1 is SGHTA and CDR2 FQGNSA. This CDR3 comprises 13 residues. V dropped 2 bases and J dropped 4 bases, with 6 bases sitting between them. The CDR3 is CASSLRGNQPQHF. CDR3 sequence (DNA): TGTGCCAGCAGCTTACGAGGGAATCAGCCCCAGCATTTT.

The chain combines TRBV11-2 with TRBJ2-3, with D uncertain. The V and J ends lost 1 base and 2 bases respectively, with 13 bases between them. CDR3 length: 16 residues. Looked up from germline, CDR1 is SGHAT and CDR2 is FQNNGV. The CDR3 nucleotides are TGTGCCAGCAGCTTAGTTAGGCAAACAGTCACAGATACGCAGTATTTT. Its translation: CASSLVRQTVTDTQYF.

This clone was seen only a few times. This chain connects TRBV6-5 to TRBJ2-2; D is unclear. The CDR3 covers 16 residues. Germline-derived CDR1 and CDR2 are MNHEY and SVGAGI. Deletions cut 2 bases from V and 2 bases from J, with 12 bases between. CDR3 DNA: TGTGCCAGCAGTTACCGCGACTTCTCAAACACCGGGGAGCTGTTTTTT. Protein sequence: CASSYRDFSNTGELFF.

The V call is TRBV4-1, the J call TRBJ1-6; maybe TRBD1 (5 bases). V was clipped by 1 base and J by 8 bases, with 15 bases between them. Germline V gives CDR1 MGHRA, CDR2 YSYEKL. This CDR3 comprises 16 residues. CDR3 sequence: CASSQAGGRADSPLHF. The CDR3 DNA follows: TGCGCCAGCAGCCAAGCAGGCGGCAGGGCGGATTCACCCCTCCACTTT.

Here the CDR3 reads CASSLGQGRVNGYTF. In nucleotides, the CDR3 is TGTGCCAGCAGTCTAGGACAGGGGCGGGTAAATGGCTACACCTTC. This chain joins TRBV27 and TRBJ1-2, with 9 bases aligning to TRBD1. V trimming: 5 bases; J trimming: 6 bases; junction bases outside the gene matches: 10. The CDR3 runs 15 residues. CDR1 is MNHEY and CDR2 is SMNVEV in the germline V gene (reference sequence).

This sequence joins TRBV13 and TRBJ2-5, with 9 bases matching TRBD1. Germline loops: CDR1 PRHDT, CDR2 FYEKMQ (reference sequence). Unmatched junction bases numbered 2, after V lost 4 bases and J lost 2 bases. The CDR3 extends over 14 amino acids. The CDR3 loop is CASSSTGGQETQYF. The CDR3 region has the DNA TGTGCCAGCAGCTCGACAGGGGGGCAAGAGACCCAGTACTTC.

The CDR3 loop reads CASGPGAGYTF. CDR3 DNA: TGTGCCAGCGGCCCTGGGGCCGGCTACACCTTC. The V and J genes are TRBV27 and TRBJ1-2, with D possibly being TRBD1 (5 bases). The CDR3 consists of 11 residues. The V end was cut by 8 bases, the J end by 8 bases, with 12 bases between. Germline lookup yields CDR1 MNHEY and CDR2 SMNVEV (reference sequence).

J is TRBJ2-5 and V is TRBV9, with TRBD2 matching over 13 bases. Germline V gene lookup returns CDR1 SGDLS and CDR2 YYNGEE. This CDR3 has 16 residues. Losses at the gene ends were 4 bases for V and 2 bases for J; bases not matched to a gene: 5. The CDR3 nucleotides are TGTGCCAGCAGCCTCGGGACTAGCGGGGCACAAGAGACCCAGTACTTC. It yields the protein CASSLGTSGAQETQYF. The variable domain in full, with the rest retrieved from reference TRBV9 and TRBJ2-5, is DSGVTQTPKHLITATGQRVTLRCSPRSGDLSVYWYQQSLDQGLQFLIQYYNGEERAKGNILERFSAQQFPDLHSELNLSSLELGDSALYFCASSLGTSGAQETQYFGPGTRLLVL.

This clone was observed a few times. The J gene is TRBJ1-6, the V gene TRBV2; the D is unclear. V lost 2 bases and J 10 bases, leaving 12 bases between the germline ends. Germline-derived CDR1 and CDR2 are SNHLY and FYNNEI. The CDR3 loop spans 14 amino acids. CDR3 in amino acids: CASSESTGKSPLHF. CDR3 nucleotide sequence: TGTGCCAGCAGTGAATCGACGGGGAAATCACCCCTCCACTTT.

The chain links TRBV21-1 to TRBJ2-7; TRBD1, the D gene given by the table, was not confirmed from the DNA. TRBV21-1 is classified as a pseudogene. CDR3 length equals 14 residues. The CDR3: CASSNRDRSYEQYF. Here the CDR3 DNA reads TGTGCCAGCAGCAACCGGGACAGGTCCTACGAGCAGTACTTC.

A single count supports this clone. The rearrangement joins TRBV21-1 to TRBJ2-1; TRBD1 is the table's D call and was not checked against the DNA. TRBV21-1 has pseudogene status. The CDR3 consists of 18 residues. The CDR3 reads CASSKVPGGGGPYNEQFF. CDR3 nucleotide sequence: TGTGCCAGCAGCAAAGTTCCAGGGGGCGGTGGACCGTACAATGAGCAGTTCTTC.

The chain recombines TRBV6-5 with TRBJ1-4; the match to TRBD1 covers 10 bases. Germline loops: CDR1 MNHEY, CDR2 SVGAGI. Trimming cost V 5 bases and J 10 bases; bases outside gene matches: 10. CDR3 length equals 15 residues. The CDR3 reads CASSPPGQGLGKLFF. The CDR3 DNA reads TGTGCCAGCAGTCCTCCGGGACAGGGGTTAGGAAAACTGTTTTTT.

The chain links TRBV19 to TRBJ1-1; D possibly corresponds to TRBD1 (5 bases). Germline V CDR1 and CDR2: LNHDA, SQIVND (reference sequence). The CDR3 is 15 amino acids. Trimming shortened V by 3 bases and J by 0 bases, and 11 bases separated the two germline ends. CDR3 coding DNA: TGTGCCAGTAGTATCCAGACAGTCATGAACACTGAAGCTTTCTTT. Protein sequence: CASSIQTVMNTEAFF.

The chain carries TRBV7-9 and TRBJ1-1, with 11 bases aligning to TRBD1. The trim removed 2 bases at V and 4 bases at J, leaving 9 bases unmatched. This CDR3 comprises 17 residues. Germline assignment: CDR1 SEHNR and CDR2 FQNEAQ (reference sequence). For the CDR3, the DNA is TGTGCCAGCAGCTTATTAGGGGACAGGGGGATGAGCACTGAAGCTTTCTTT. Its translation is CASSLLGDRGMSTEAFF. The entire variable domain, with the rest obtained from reference TRBV7-9 and TRBJ1-1, is as follows: DTGVSQNPRHKITKRGQNVTFRCDPISEHNRLYWYRQTLGQGPEFLTYFQNEAQLEKSRLLSDRFSAERPKGSFSTLEIQRTEQGDSAMYLCASSLLGDRGMSTEAFFGQGTRLTVV.

The chain's CDR3 is CASSSRGESALHF. In DNA, the CDR3 is TGTGCCAGCAGTTCTCGTGGAGAATCAGCCCTCCACTTT. The V and J genes are TRBV12-3 or TRBV12-4 and TRBJ1-6; D not certain. This CDR3 is 13 amino acids long. The V end lost 4 bases, the J end lost 14 bases, and 15 bases lay between the germline ends.

With respect to this clone: This sample includes further DNA sequences coding for the same CDR3. The chain recombines TRBV5-1 with TRBJ2-2; 13 nucleotides align to TRBD2. The CDR3 length is 16 residues. V was clipped by 0 bases and J by 5 bases; unmatched bases: 1. The germline CDR1 and CDR2 sequences are SGHRS and YFSETQ. The CDR3 DNA follows: TGCGCCAGCAGCTTGGGACTAGCGGGAGGTACCGGGGAGCTGTTTTTT. This sequence encodes CASSLGLAGGTGELFF. The variable domain in full, with the rest retrieved from reference TRBV5-1 and TRBJ2-2, is KAGVTQTPRYLIKTRGQQVTLSCSPISGHRSVSWYQQTPGQGLQFLFEYFSETQRNKGNFPGRFSGRQFSNSRSEMNVSTLELGDSALYLCASSLGLAGGTGELFFGEGSRLTVL.

The table lists this clone with a count of one. V gene TRBV14 combines with J gene TRBJ1-2, with 7 positions matching TRBD1. CDR1 is SGHDN and CDR2 is FVKESK in the germline V gene. The CDR3 spans 13 residues. V shed 4 bases, J shed 3 bases, and the junction held 2 bases outside the gene matches. The CDR3 region has the DNA TGTGCCAGCAGCCGGGACAGTTACTATGGCTACACCTTC. Its protein is CASSRDSYYGYTF. Complete variable domain (other parts from reference TRBV14 and TRBJ1-2): EAGVTQFPSHSVIEKGQTVTLRCDPISGHDNLYWYRRVMGKEIKFLLHFVKESKQDESGMPNNRFLAERTGGTYSTLKVQPAELEDSGVYFCASSRDSYYGYTFGSGTRLTVV.

The chain employs TRBV19 and TRBJ1-1; D gene ambiguous. Trimming left V 8 bases short and J 1 base short, with 8 bases between. This CDR3 has 12 residues. In germline, CDR1 is LNHDA, CDR2 SQIVND (reference sequence). The CDR3 loop is CASVRRNTEAFF. DNA for the CDR3: TGTGCCAGTGTCCGCAGGAACACTGAAGCTTTCTTT.

The rearrangement joins TRBV19 to TRBJ2-1, with TRBD1 as a possible D gene (6 bases). Germline-derived CDR1 and CDR2 are LNHDA and SQIVND (reference sequence). Trimming left V 4 bases short and J 2 bases short, with 15 bases between. CDR3 length: 16 amino acids. The CDR3 loop reads CASSSGRGLTYNEQFF. The CDR3 bases are TGTGCCAGTAGTAGTGGCAGGGGCTTGACCTACAATGAGCAGTTCTTC.

V and J are TRBV4-1 and TRBJ2-1, with D perhaps TRBD2 (6 bases). Trimming stripped 0 bases from V and 3 bases from J, with 18 bases between. In germline, CDR1 is MGHRA, CDR2 YSYEKL. The CDR3 has 18 residues. For the CDR3, the DNA is TGCGCCAGCAGCCAAGATCTATACGGGAGTATAATCTACAATGAGCAGTTCTTC. Translation: CASSQDLYGSIIYNEQFF.